A single sample gave rise to the 3 T cell receptor beta chains below, sequenced in a study of monozygotic twins with cystic fibrosis. Clones were sequenced by immunoSEQ multiplex PCR, and TCRdb holds only the in-frame ones, with some missing. This table has tens of thousands of clones, approximately 96% appearing once. Sequenced input: blood. These receptors originate from a girl aged 2-10 years with cystic fibrosis.

The V call is TRBV9, the J call TRBJ2-2; 11 positions agree with TRBD2. Trimming took 5 bases from V and 6 from J; bases not matched to a gene: 6. CDR3 length: 15 residues. Germline V lookup: CDR1 SGDLS, CDR2 YYNGEE. The CDR3 region has the DNA TGTGCCAGCAGGCCCCTAGCGGGAGGCCCCGGGGAGCTGTTTTTT. It yields the protein CASRPLAGGPGELFF. Supplemented by reference TRBV9 and TRBJ2-2, the full variable domain reads DSGVTQTPKHLITATGQRVTLRCSPRSGDLSVYWYQQSLDQGLQFLIQYYNGEERAKGNILERFSAQQFPDLHSELNLSSLELGDSALYFCASRPLAGGPGELFFGEGSRLTVL.

The V and J genes are TRBV27 and TRBJ2-1, with D perhaps assigned TRBD1 or TRBD2 (6 bases each). CDR1 MNHEY and CDR2 SMNVEV come from the germline V gene (reference sequence). V was pared by 8 bases and J by 7 bases, with 15 bases between. The CDR3 covers 13 residues. The CDR3 coding sequence is TGTGCCAGCTCTCGGGGGCCGGGAAATGAGCAGTTCTTC. Translation: CASSRGPGNEQFF.

The V gene is TRBV5-1, the J gene TRBJ2-7; tentatively, D is TRBD1 or TRBD2 (5 bases each). Germline assignment: CDR1 SGHRS and CDR2 YFSETQ. The CDR3 loop spans 15 amino acids. Trimming shortened V by 0 bases and J by 2 bases, and 12 bases separated the two germline ends. CDR3 in amino acids: CASSLVGTAAYEQYF. In nucleotides, the CDR3 is TGCGCCAGCAGCTTGGTGGGGACCGCCGCCTACGAGCAGTACTTC.